What follows are 13 T cell receptor beta chains derived from one specimen sequenced in a study of blood T cells in healthy people across ages. For the second PCR, which ran for roughly 6 to 11 cycles, a sample-barcoded 5' primer and a J-beta primer mix were used. TCRdb re-analysed the 5' RACE reads in MiXCR, keeping a single row per CDR3 protein. Of roughly 830,000 distinct CDR3 sequences listed, around two thirds are singletons. The sample comprised blood. These receptor sequences come from a man younger than 40 in good health.

This clonotype is a singleton in its sample. The gene calls are TRBV28 and TRBJ2-5; 9 bases are a match to TRBD1. The J call may be mistaken, given a closer DNA end match to TRBJ2-7. CDR1 and CDR2 (germline): MDHEN, SYDVKM. The CDR3 totals 12 residues. For the CDR3, the DNA is TGTGCCAGCGACCGGGACAGGGACGAGCAGTACTTC. Protein sequence: CASDRDRDEQYF.

Only one count was recorded for this clonotype. The rearrangement links TRBV15 to TRBJ2-5, with 10 bases that match TRBD2. The CDR3 is made up of 15 amino acids. V lost 4 bases, J lost 4 bases, and 6 bases stayed unmatched. CDR1 and CDR2 (germline): LNHNV, YYDKDF (reference sequence). The CDR3 region is CATSKKRGGRETQYF. The CDR3 coding sequence is TGTGCCACCAGCAAAAAGCGGGGGGGCCGAGAGACCCAGTACTTC.

This clonotype came up a few times. The CDR3 sequence is CASSGQVDSYNEQFF. The CDR3 bases are TGTGCCAGCAGCGGACAGGTTGACTCCTACAATGAGCAGTTCTTC. The chain recombines TRBV2 with TRBJ2-1; 7 positions agree with TRBD1. This CDR3 has 15 residues. V dropped 6 bases and J dropped 0; count of bases not matched to a gene: 5. In germline, CDR1 is SNHLY, CDR2 FYNNEI. Based on the CDR3 plus reference TRBV2 and TRBJ2-1, the full variable domain is EPEVTQTPSHQVTQMGQEVILRCVPISNHLYFYWYRQILGQKVEFLVSFYNNEISEKSEIFDDQFSVERPDGSNFTLKIRSTKLEDSAMYFCASSGQVDSYNEQFFGPGTRLTVL.

The chain has TRBV20-1 and TRBJ2-4, with D perhaps TRBD1 (5 bases). CDR1 is DFQATT and CDR2 is SNEGSKA in the germline V gene (reference sequence). The CDR3 length is 12 residues. Trimming took off 5 bases at V and 13 bases at J, with 18 bases between the two ends. The CDR3 here is CSAPDNRVEQYF. Here the CDR3 DNA reads TGCAGTGCTCCGGACAACCGGGTTGAGCAGTACTTC.

This clonotype was counted only a few times. The chain recombines TRBV7-9 with TRBJ1-2; D is undetermined. V lost 5 bases and J lost 1, with 8 bases in between. The germline V gene has CDR1 SEHNR and CDR2 FQNEAQ (reference sequence). The CDR3 sequence is 13 residues long. The DNA of the CDR3 is TGTGCCAGCAGCCCCAGACTTAACTATGGCTACACCTTC. Translated: CASSPRLNYGYTF.

The chain links TRBV27 to TRBJ2-7; 10 bases map to TRBD2. This CDR3 spans 15 amino acids. With 7 bases clipped from V and 4 bases from J, the junction kept 10 bases outside the gene matches. The germline CDR1 and CDR2 sequences are MNHEY and SMNVEV (reference sequence). DNA for the CDR3: TGTGCCAGCAAAACGGGACTAGCGTCTTCTTACGAGCAGTACTTC. Encoded protein: CASKTGLASSYEQYF.

The rearrangement links TRBV20-1 to TRBJ2-4, with 10 positions matching TRBD2. The J call may be incorrect, as the DNA end agrees better with TRBJ2-7. The germline CDR1 and CDR2 sequences are DFQATT and SNEGSKA (reference sequence). There are 13 residues in the CDR3. CDR3 DNA sequence: TGCAGTGCTATACTAGCGGGGTACCACGAGCAGTACTTC. It codes for CSAILAGYHEQYF.

The chain has TRBV4-1 and TRBJ1-2, with 10 bases matching TRBD1. Trimming cost V 3 bases and J 7 bases; bases outside gene matches: 5. CDR1 is MGHRA and CDR2 is YSYEKL in the germline V gene. The CDR3 covers 14 residues. For the CDR3, the DNA is TGCGCCAGCAGCCAGCCGGGACAGGGGCCTGGCTACACCTTC. Its translation: CASSQPGQGPGYTF.

The rearrangement links TRBV2 to TRBJ1-6, with D possibly TRBD1 on 6 matching bases. Per germline, CDR1 SNHLY and CDR2 FYNNEI. The CDR3 is 13 amino acids. Trimming cost V 2 bases and J 14 bases, with 13 bases left between them. CDR3 bases: TGTGCCAGCAGTGAACAGGGGCCCGTGGCCCTCCACTTT. Protein product: CASSEQGPVALHF.

The chain uses TRBV19 and TRBJ2-5, with D perhaps being TRBD1 or TRBD2 (5 bases each). The end of the DNA aligns better with TRBJ2-7, so the J call may be wrong. Per germline, CDR1 LNHDA and CDR2 SQIVND (reference sequence). This CDR3 contains 15 residues. CDR3: CASSSTGLAAYEQYF. CDR3 nucleotides: TGTGCCAGTAGTTCCACGGGGCTAGCAGCCTACGAGCAGTACTTC.

This clonotype was seen a handful of times. This chain uses TRBV18 with TRBJ2-3, with D perhaps being TRBD1 or TRBD2 (5 bases each). Germline lookup yields CDR1 KGHSH and CDR2 LQKENI. The CDR3 spans 16 residues. Trimming cost V 6 bases and J 0 bases, with 16 bases left between them. The CDR3 bases are TGTGCCAGCTCGGTCGTAGGGACGTCTAGCACAGATACGCAGTATTTT. Translated, it gives CASSVVGTSSTDTQYF.

The rearrangement joins TRBV4-3 to TRBJ2-7; D not resolved. This CDR3 region has 14 residues. Germline V CDR1 and CDR2: LGHNA, YSLEER. Trimming left V 0 bases short and J 2 bases short, with 8 bases between. CDR3 DNA sequence: TGCGCCAGCAGCCAAGATATCAGAACCTACGAGCAGTACTTC. Protein: CASSQDIRTYEQYF.

The chain employs TRBV6-2 or TRBV6-3 and TRBJ2-3, with D perhaps given as TRBD1 or TRBD2 (5 bases each). V was shortened by 2 bases and J by 2 bases, with 11 bases between the two germline ends. Germline V gene sequence: CDR1 MNHEY, CDR2 SVGEGT. This CDR3 has 15 residues. The DNA for the CDR3 is TGTGCCAGCAGTTACGTGGGGGAGATCACAGATACGCAGTATTTT. This codes for CASSYVGEITDTQYF.